This passage covers 6 T cell receptor beta chains from one sample sequenced in a study of cytomegalovirus exposure and HLA in healthy donors. Amplification used 60 Vbeta primers and 13 Jbeta primers. TCRdb keeps only in-frame clones here, not all; method: immunoSEQ multiplex PCR. The sample shows 150,000 to 200,000 clones, approximately 70% of them seen only once. The sequenced sample was PBMCs. These receptors were collected from a woman younger than 45 in good health and CMV-seronegative.

This chain's CDR3 is CASSPRGIGSTDTQYF. CDR3 DNA: TGTGCCAGTTCCCCTCGGGGGATAGGTAGCACAGATACGCAGTATTTT. This chain connects TRBV27 to TRBJ2-3, with D maybe TRBD2 (6 bases). Deletions cut 9 bases from V and 0 bases from J, with 19 bases between. CDR3 length: 16 amino acids. Germline V gene data show CDR1 as MNHEY and CDR2 as SMNVEV (reference sequence).

This CDR3 reads CASSRGTTYEQYF. The CDR3 nucleotides read TGTGCCAGCAGCCGGGGGACTACCTACGAGCAGTACTTC. The gene calls are TRBV4-2 and TRBJ2-5; TRBD2 matches 7 bases. TRBJ2-7 matches the DNA end more closely, so the J call is doubtful. Per germline, CDR1 LGHNA and CDR2 YNFKEQ. This CDR3 has 13 amino acids.

This clone was counted between two and nine times. CDR3 region: CASSQETRPGELFF. CDR3 in DNA: TGTGCCAGCAGCCAAGAAACGCGTCCCGGGGAGCTGTTTTTT. The chain has TRBV4-2 and TRBJ2-2, with D hard to call. In germline, CDR1 is LGHNA, CDR2 YNFKEQ. The CDR3 is made up of 14 amino acids. V lost 0 bases and J 6 bases, leaving 8 bases between the germline ends.

This chain connects TRBV19 to TRBJ1-1; 7 bases are a match to TRBD1. V was pared by 3 bases and J by 5 bases, with 6 bases of the junction left unmatched. From germline, CDR1 is LNHDA and CDR2 SQIVND (reference sequence). The CDR3 is 14 amino acids. The CDR3 is CASSILGQWTEAFF. DNA for the CDR3: TGTGCCAGTAGTATTCTGGGACAGTGGACTGAAGCTTTCTTT.

The chain couples TRBV14 to TRBJ2-7, with D maybe TRBD1 (6 bases). The V end was cut by 5 bases, the J end by 7 bases, with 27 bases between. This CDR3 contains 17 residues. Germline V gene lookup returns CDR1 SGHDN and CDR2 FVKESK. CDR3 in amino acids: CASSYYGLQGSGLEQYF. The CDR3 DNA sequence: TGTGCCAGCAGCTACTACGGTCTACAGGGTTCCGGACTGGAGCAGTACTTC.

The chain joins TRBV7-2 to TRBJ2-1; TRBD2 agrees at 12 bases. The V and J ends lost 5 bases and 0 bases, in that order; junction bases with no gene match: 5. Looked up from germline, CDR1 is SGHTA and CDR2 is FQGNSA. The CDR3 is 17 amino acids. The CDR3: CASSPRTSGISYNEQFF. The CDR3, as DNA: TGTGCCAGCAGCCCCCGGACTAGCGGGATCTCCTACAATGAGCAGTTCTTC.